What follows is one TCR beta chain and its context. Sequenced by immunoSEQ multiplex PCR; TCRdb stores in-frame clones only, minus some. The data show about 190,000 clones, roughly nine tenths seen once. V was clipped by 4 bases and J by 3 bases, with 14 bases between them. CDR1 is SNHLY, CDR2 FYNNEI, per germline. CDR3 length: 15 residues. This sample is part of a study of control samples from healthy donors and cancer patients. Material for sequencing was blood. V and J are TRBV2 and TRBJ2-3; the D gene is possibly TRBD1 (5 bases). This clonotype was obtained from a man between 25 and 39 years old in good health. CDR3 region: CASSVAPQGTDTQYF. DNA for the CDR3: TGTGCCAGCAGTGTGGCCCCCCAGGGAACAGATACGCAGTATTTT.